This T cell receptor beta chain came from a study of neurological immune-mediated disorders. TCRdb independently ran MiXCR on the 5' RACE reads; one entry per CDR3 protein. The sample has 95,000 to 110,000 distinct CDR3 sequences, 9.5% to 14% seen once. This clonotype appeared many times. Sample time point: longitudinal time-point 3. The sample was PBMCs. The receptor's source is a female donor with HTLV-1-associated myelopathy (HAM/TSP).

CDR3 residues: CASSMKRNTDTQYF. The CDR3, as DNA: TGTGCCAGCAGTATGAAGAGAAACACAGATACGCAGTATTTT. This rearrangement joins TRBV2 to TRBJ2-3; no definite D call. Looked up from germline, CDR1 is SNHLY and CDR2 is FYNNEI. V lost 5 bases and J 2 bases, leaving 11 bases between the germline ends. The CDR3 consists of 14 residues.